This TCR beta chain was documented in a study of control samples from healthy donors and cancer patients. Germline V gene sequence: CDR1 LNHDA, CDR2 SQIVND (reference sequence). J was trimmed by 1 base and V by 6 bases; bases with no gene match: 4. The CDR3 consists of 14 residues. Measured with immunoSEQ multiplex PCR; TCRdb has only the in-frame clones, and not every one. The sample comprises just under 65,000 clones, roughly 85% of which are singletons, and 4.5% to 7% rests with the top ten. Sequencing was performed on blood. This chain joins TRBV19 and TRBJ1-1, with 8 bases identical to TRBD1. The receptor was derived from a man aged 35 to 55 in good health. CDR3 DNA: TGTGCCAGTAGCCCTGGACAGGGGAACACTGAAGCTTTCTTT. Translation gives CASSPGQGNTEAFF.